Listed below are T cell receptor beta chains from one sample, sequenced in a study of blood T cells in healthy people across ages. TCRdb analysed the 5' RACE reads with MiXCR anew, one entry per CDR3 protein. Among approximately 810,000 distinct CDR3 sequences listed, roughly 34% were seen once. Material for sequencing was blood. These receptors were collected from a man between 18 and 35 years old in good health. CDR3s include the opening cysteine and the closing phenylalanine or tryptophan. Each record gives: CDR3 DNA, CDR3 protein, D gene, V gene, clone size, J gene. D genes are given only for firm matches. Some rows have no size entry. The others give once, few or many, or a class for an expanded clone.

TGTGCCAGCAGCCCAGGACTGGATGGTGAGCAGTTCTTC | CASSPGLDGEQFF | . | TRBV7-2 | . | TRBJ2-1
TGTGCCAGCAGTTACCCTGAGACCGGCTACACCTTC | CASSYPETGYTF | . | TRBV6-6 | . | TRBJ1-2
TGTGCCAGCAGCCAAGATTGGGGAGCGGGGCTCACAGATACGCAGTATTTT | CASSQDWGAGLTDTQYF | TRBD2 | TRBV4-2 | many | TRBJ2-3
TGCAGTGCTAGAGCGGGACAGATCAATCAGCCCCAGCATTTT | CSARAGQINQPQHF | TRBD1 | TRBV20-1 | . | TRBJ1-5
TGCGCCAGCAGCTTGACAGGGAGCGGGGCTAATGAAAAACTGTTTTTT | CASSLTGSGANEKLFF | . | TRBV5-1 | . | TRBJ1-4
TGTGCCATCAGTAACAGTGAGAACACTGAAGCTTTCTTT | CAISNSENTEAFF | . | TRBV10-3 | few | TRBJ1-1
TGTGCCAGCAGCCAACTACCCCATACATACAGGAGCCATACGCAGTATTTT | CASSQLPHTYRSHTQYF | . | TRBV14 | many | TRBJ2-3
TGTGCCAGCAGGAGGGAAAACACCGGGGAGCTGTTTTTT | CASRRENTGELFF | . | TRBV6-1 | few | TRBJ2-2
TGTGCCAGCAGCCATGGGGGACAGGGGCGTTCCAATGAGCAGTTCTTC | CASSHGGQGRSNEQFF | TRBD1 | TRBV4-2 | . | TRBJ2-1
TGCAGTGCTGCCGGGACAGGATTCACTCAGTACTTC | CSAAGTGFTQYF | TRBD1 | TRBV20-1 | once | TRBJ2-7
TGTGCCAGCAGCGCGTCGGGACTAGCGGCCCAAGATACGCAGTATTTT | CASSASGLAAQDTQYF | TRBD2 | TRBV5-6 | . | TRBJ2-3
TGCGCCAGCAGCTTGGGTCCGGGAAACTCCTACAATGAGCAGTTCTTC | CASSLGPGNSYNEQFF | . | TRBV5-1 | many | TRBJ2-1
TGTGCCAGCAGTGAAAGGGTGTGGGGGACCCAAGAGACCCAGTACTTC | CASSERVWGTQETQYF | . | TRBV6-1 | . | TRBJ2-5
TGTGCCAGCAGCCGGGGTTTACCTGGGGCTGTGGATGAGCAGTTCTTC | CASSRGLPGAVDEQFF | . | TRBV4-2 | many | TRBJ2-1